Shown below are 5 T cell receptor beta chains from a single sample sequenced in a study of blood T cell repertoires in COVID-19. Profiling relied on immunoSEQ multiplex PCR, and the TCRdb table lists in-frame clones only, not all of them. The sample has approximately 70,000 clones; almost 90% are singletons. Sequencing input: peripheral blood. These receptors originate from a human donor in a cohort sampled during active COVID-19.

The chain recombines TRBV4-3 with TRBJ1-2; a possible D gene is TRBD1 (5 bases). V lost 1 base and J 4 bases, leaving 19 bases between the germline ends. CDR3 length: 17 residues. CDR1 is LGHNA, CDR2 YSLEER, per germline. CDR3 coding DNA: TGCGCCAGCAGCCAAGTAGGGAGGGCAGGACAACCCTATGGCTACACCTTC. As protein: CASSQVGRAGQPYGYTF.

The rearrangement uses TRBV10-1 and TRBJ2-5; 12 nucleotides agree with TRBD1. Germline trimming cut 1 base from V and 5 bases from J; bases unmatched to any gene: 5. CDR1 is WNHNN, CDR2 SYGVQD, per germline (reference sequence). The CDR3 spans 16 residues. CDR3 sequence reads: CASSEWGTGGPETQYF. The DNA for the CDR3 is TGCGCCAGCAGTGAGTGGGGGACAGGGGGCCCCGAGACCCAGTACTTC.

The chain uses TRBV7-2 and TRBJ2-5, with a weak D call TRBD1 (5 bases). The germline V gene has CDR1 SGHTA and CDR2 FQGNSA. The CDR3 extends over 14 amino acids. Trimming took 0 bases from V and 1 from J, leaving 6 bases between them. Here the CDR3 DNA reads TGTGCCAGCAGCTTAGCCAGGGCCCAAGAGACCCAGTACTTC. Its translation: CASSLARAQETQYF.

V usage is TRBV10-3 and J usage is TRBJ2-1; 10 bases line up with TRBD1. Losses at the gene ends were 4 bases for V and 7 bases for J; bases not matched to a gene: 4. Looked up from germline, CDR1 is ENHRY and CDR2 is SYGVKD. This CDR3 comprises 14 residues. The CDR3 sequence is CAISGDRGSNEQFF. The CDR3 DNA follows: TGTGCCATCAGTGGGGACAGGGGATCAAATGAGCAGTTCTTC.

The chain joins TRBV19 to TRBJ1-5; weak D call: TRBD1 (6 bases). Trimming removed 6 bases at V and 0 bases at J, with 21 bases between. CDR3 length equals 18 residues. Germline CDR1 and CDR2: LNHDA and SQIVND (reference sequence). CDR3 in amino acids: CASSSLRDTRHSNQPQHF. CDR3 nucleotides: TGTGCCAGTAGCTCACTCCGGGACACAAGACATAGCAATCAGCCCCAGCATTTT.